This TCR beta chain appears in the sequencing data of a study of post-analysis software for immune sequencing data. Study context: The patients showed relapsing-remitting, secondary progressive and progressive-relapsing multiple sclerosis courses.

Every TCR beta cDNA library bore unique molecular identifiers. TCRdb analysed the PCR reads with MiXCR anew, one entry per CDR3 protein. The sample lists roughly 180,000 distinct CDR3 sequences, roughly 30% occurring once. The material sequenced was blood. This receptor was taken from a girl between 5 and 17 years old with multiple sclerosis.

The DNA of the CDR3 is TGTGCCAGCAGTCCGGACCAGTCCTACGAGCAGTACTTC. Translated, it gives CASSPDQSYEQYF. The rearrangement links TRBV3-1 to TRBJ2-7; D ambiguous. Germline values: CDR1 LGHDT, CDR2 YNNKEL (reference sequence). V shed 6 bases and J shed 1 base, with 10 bases lying between them. This CDR3 comprises 13 residues.